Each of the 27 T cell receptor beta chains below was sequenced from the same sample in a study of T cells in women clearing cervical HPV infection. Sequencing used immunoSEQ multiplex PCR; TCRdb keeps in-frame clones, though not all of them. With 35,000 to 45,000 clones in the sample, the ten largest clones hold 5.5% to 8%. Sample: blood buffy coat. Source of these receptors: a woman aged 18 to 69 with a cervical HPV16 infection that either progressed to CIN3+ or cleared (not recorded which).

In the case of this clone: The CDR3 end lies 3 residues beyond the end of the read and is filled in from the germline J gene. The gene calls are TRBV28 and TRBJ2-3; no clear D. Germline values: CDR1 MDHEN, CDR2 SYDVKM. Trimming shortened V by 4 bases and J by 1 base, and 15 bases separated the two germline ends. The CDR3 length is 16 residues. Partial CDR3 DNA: TGTGCCAGCAGTTCACCCACAGCTTCTCGCACAGATACG. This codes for CASSSPTASRTDT. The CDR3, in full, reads CASSSPTASRTDTQYF.

The CDR3 sequence: CASSLEGGGNNEQFF. The part of the CDR3 DNA that was read is TGTGCCAGCAGCCTTGAGGGGGGGGGCAACAATGAG. This sequence joins TRBV11-3 and TRBJ2-1; D may be TRBD2 (7 bases). The CDR3 end is not reached by the read, which stops 3 residues before it; the germline J gene fills it in. The germline V gene encodes CDR1 SGHNT and CDR2 YENEEA. The V and J ends lost 5 bases and 5 bases respectively, with 16 bases between them. The CDR3 consists of 15 residues.

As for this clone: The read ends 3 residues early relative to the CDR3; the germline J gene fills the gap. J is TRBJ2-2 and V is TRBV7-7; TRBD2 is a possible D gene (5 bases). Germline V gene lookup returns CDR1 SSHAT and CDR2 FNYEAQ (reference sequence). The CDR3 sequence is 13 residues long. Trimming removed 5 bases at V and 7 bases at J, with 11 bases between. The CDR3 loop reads CASSPGLIGELFF. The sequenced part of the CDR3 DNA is TGTGCCAGCAGCCCAGGACTGATCGGGGAG.

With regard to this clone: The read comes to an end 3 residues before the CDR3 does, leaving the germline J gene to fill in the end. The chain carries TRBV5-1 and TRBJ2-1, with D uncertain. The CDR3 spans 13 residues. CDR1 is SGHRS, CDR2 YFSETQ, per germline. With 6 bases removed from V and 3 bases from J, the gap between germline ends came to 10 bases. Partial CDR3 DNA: TGCGCCAGCAAAAGGGTCGGCTACAATGAG. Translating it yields CASKRVGYNE. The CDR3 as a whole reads CASKRVGYNEQFF.

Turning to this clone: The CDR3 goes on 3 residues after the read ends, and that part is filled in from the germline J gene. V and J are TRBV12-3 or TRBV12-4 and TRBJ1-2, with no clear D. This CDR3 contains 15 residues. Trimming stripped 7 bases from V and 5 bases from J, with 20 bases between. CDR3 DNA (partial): TGTGCCAGCAATCCCGTGAGGCGGTTAGTTTATGGC. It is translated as CASNPVRRLVYG. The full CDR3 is CASNPVRRLVYGYTF.

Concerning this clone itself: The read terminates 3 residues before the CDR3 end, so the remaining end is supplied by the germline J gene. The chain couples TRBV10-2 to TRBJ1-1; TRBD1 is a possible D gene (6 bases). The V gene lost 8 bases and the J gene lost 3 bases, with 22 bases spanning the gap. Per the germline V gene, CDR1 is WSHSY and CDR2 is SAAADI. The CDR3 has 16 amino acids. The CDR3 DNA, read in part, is TGCGCCAGCTCAGGCCGGGGGGGGCTTGGAGACACTGAA. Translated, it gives CASSGRGGLGDTE. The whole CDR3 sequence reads CASSGRGGLGDTEAFF.

This CDR3 reads CASSYGQGFYEQYF. CDR3 bases read: TGTGCCAGCAGCTATGGACAGGGATTCTACGAG. V usage is TRBV7-2 and J usage is TRBJ2-7, with 8 bases identical to TRBD1. The CDR3 end lies 3 residues beyond the end of the read and is filled in from the germline J gene. CDR1 is SGHTA and CDR2 is FQGNSA in the germline V gene. The CDR3 covers 14 residues. Unmatched junction bases numbered 5, after V lost 4 bases and J lost 3 bases.

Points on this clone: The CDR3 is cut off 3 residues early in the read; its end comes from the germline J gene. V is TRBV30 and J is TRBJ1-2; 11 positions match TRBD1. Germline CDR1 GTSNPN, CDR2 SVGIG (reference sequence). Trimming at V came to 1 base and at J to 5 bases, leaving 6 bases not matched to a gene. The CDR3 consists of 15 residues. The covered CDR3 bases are TGTGCCTGGAGTGAGGGGACAGGGGGTCGGTATGGC. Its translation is CAWSEGTGGRYG. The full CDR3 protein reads CAWSEGTGGRYGYTF.

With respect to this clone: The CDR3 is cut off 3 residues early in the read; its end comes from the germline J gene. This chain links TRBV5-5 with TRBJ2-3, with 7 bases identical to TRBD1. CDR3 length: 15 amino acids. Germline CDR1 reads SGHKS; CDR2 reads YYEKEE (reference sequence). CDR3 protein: CASSLGDREHETQYF. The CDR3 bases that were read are TGTGCCAGCAGCTTGGGAGACAGGGAGCACGAGACG.

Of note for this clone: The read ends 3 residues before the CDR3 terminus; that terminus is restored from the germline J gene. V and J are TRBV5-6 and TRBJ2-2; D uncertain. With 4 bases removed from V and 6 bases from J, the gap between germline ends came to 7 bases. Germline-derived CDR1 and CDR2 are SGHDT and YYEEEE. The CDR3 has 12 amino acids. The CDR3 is CASSPPAGELFF. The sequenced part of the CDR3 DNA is TGTGCCAGCAGCCCCCCGGCCGGGGAG. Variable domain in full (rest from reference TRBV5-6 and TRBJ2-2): DAGVTQSPTHLIKTRGQQVTLRCSPKSGHDTVSWYQQALGQGPQFIFQYYEEEERQRGNFPDRFSGHQFPNYSSELNVNALLLGDSALYLCASSPPAGELFFGEGSRLTVL.

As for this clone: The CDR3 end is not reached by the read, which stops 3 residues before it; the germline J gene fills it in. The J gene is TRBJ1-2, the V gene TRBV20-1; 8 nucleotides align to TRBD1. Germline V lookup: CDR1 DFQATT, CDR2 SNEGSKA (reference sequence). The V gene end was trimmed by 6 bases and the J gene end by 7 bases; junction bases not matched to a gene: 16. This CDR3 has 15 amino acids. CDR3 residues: CSAGSRGRERRGYTF. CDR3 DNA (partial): TGCAGTGCCGGGAGCAGGGGGCGCGAACGGCGTGGC.

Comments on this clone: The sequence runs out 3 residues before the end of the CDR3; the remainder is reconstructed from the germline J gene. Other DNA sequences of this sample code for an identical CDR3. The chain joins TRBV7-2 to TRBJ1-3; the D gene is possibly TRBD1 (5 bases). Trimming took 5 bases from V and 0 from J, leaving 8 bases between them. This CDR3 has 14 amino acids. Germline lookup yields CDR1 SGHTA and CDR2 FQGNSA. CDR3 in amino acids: CASSRGGSGNTIYF. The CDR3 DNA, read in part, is TGTGCCAGCAGCCGGGGGGGCTCTGGAAACACC.

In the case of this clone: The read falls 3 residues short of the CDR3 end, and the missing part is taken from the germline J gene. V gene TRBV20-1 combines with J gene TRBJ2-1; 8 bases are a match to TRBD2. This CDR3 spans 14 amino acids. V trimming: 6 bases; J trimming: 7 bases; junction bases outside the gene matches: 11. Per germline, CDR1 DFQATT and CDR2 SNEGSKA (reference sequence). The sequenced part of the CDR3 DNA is TGCAGTGCAGCGGGACTAGGTTTAGGTAATGAG. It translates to CSAAGLGLGNE. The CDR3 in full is CSAAGLGLGNEQFF.

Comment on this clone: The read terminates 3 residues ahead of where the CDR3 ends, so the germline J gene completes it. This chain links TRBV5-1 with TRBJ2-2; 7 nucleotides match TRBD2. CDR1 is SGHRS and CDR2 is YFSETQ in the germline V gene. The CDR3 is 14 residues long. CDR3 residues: CASSLDLGGEKLFF. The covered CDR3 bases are TGCGCCAGCAGCTTGGACCTGGGAGGGGAAAAG.

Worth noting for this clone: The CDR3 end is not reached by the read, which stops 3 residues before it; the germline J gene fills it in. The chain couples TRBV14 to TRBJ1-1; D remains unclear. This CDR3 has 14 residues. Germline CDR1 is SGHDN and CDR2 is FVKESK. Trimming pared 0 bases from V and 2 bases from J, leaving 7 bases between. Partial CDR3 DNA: TGTGCCAGCAGCCAAGACCGGGGTAACACTGAA. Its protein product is CASSQDRGNTE. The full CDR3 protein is CASSQDRGNTEAFF.

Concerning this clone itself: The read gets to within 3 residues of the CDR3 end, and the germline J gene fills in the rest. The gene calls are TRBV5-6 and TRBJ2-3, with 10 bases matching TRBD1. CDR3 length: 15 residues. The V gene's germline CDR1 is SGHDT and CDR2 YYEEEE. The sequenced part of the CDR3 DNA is TGTGCCAGCAGCTGGGGGACAGGGGTAGGAGAGACG. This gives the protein CASSWGTGVGET. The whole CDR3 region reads CASSWGTGVGETQYF.

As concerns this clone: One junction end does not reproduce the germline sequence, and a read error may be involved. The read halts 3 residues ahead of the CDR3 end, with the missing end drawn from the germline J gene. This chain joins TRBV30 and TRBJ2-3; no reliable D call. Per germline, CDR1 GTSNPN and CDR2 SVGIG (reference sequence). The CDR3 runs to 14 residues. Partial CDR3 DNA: TGTGCCTGGAGTGCCCTGACATCATCAGAGACG. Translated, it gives CAWSALTSSET. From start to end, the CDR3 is CAWSALTSSETQYF.

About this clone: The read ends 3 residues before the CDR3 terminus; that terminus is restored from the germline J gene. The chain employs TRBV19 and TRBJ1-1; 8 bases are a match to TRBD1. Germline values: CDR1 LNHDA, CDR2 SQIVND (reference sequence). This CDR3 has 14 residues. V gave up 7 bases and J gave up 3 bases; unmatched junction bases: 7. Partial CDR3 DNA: TGTGCCAGTACCAGACAGGGGAGGGACACTGAA. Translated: CASTRQGRDTE. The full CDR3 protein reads CASTRQGRDTEAFF.

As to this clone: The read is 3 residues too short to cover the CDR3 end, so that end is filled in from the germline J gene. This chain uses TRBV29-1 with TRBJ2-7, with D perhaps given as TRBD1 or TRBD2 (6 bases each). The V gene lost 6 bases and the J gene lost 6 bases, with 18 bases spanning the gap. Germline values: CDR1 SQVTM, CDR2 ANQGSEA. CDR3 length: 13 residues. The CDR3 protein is CSVRIDRRGEQYF. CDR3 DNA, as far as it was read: TGCAGCGTACGAATCGACAGGAGGGGCGAG.

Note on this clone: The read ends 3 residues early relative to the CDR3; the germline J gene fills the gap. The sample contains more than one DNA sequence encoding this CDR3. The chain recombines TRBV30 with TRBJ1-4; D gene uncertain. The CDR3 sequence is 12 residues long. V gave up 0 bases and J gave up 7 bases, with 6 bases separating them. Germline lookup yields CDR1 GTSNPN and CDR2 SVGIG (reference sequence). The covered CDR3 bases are TGTGCCTGGAGTGTAATCCGTGAAAAA. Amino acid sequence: CAWSVIREK. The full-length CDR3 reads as CAWSVIREKLFF.

The CDR3 region is CASSQLAGEEYEQYF. CDR3 DNA, as far as it was read: TGTGCCAGCAGCCAACTGGCGGGAGAAGAGTACGAG. The genes are TRBV2 and TRBJ2-7; 7 bases line up with TRBD2. The CDR3 extends 3 residues past the end of the read, so its final part is completed from the germline J gene. Germline lookup yields CDR1 SNHLY and CDR2 FYNNEI. V shed 6 bases, J shed 4 bases, and the junction held 12 bases outside the gene matches. The CDR3 has 15 amino acids.

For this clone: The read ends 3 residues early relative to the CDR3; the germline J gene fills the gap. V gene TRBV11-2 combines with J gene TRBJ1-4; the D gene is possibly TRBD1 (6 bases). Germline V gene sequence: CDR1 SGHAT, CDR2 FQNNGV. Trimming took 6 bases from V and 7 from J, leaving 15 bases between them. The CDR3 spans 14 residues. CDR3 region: CASSFTRDTEKLFF. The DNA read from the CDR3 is TGTGCCAGCAGTTTTACCCGGGACACTGAAAAA.

The part of the CDR3 DNA that was read is TGTGCCAGCAGCACCAGGACTAGCGGGGCAGCAATGAATGAG. As protein: CASSTRTSGAAMNE. The whole CDR3 protein is CASSTRTSGAAMNEQFF. J is TRBJ2-1 and V is TRBV7-6; 12 bases match TRBD2. The CDR3 extends 3 residues past the end of the read, so its final part is completed from the germline J gene. This CDR3 has 17 residues. V lost 5 bases to trimming and J lost 7 bases; unmatched junction nucleotides: 12. The germline V gene encodes CDR1 SGHVS and CDR2 FNYEAQ.

Partial CDR3 DNA: TGTGCCAGCAGTGGACAGAAGAACACTGAA. It translates to CASSGQKNTE. The entire CDR3 reads CASSGQKNTEAFF. The chain employs TRBV2 and TRBJ1-1; D is perhaps TRBD1 (5 bases). The read comes to an end 3 residues before the CDR3 does, leaving the germline J gene to fill in the end. Germline CDR1 and CDR2: SNHLY and FYNNEI. V lost 4 bases and J 1 base, leaving 7 bases between the germline ends. The CDR3 totals 13 residues.

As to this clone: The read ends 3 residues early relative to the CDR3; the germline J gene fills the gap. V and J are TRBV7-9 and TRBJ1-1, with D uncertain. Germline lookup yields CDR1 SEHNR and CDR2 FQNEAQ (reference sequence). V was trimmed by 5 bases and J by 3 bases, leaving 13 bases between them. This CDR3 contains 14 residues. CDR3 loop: CASSPDGGDTEAFF. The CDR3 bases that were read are TGTGCCAGCAGCCCCGATGGCGGTGACACTGAA.

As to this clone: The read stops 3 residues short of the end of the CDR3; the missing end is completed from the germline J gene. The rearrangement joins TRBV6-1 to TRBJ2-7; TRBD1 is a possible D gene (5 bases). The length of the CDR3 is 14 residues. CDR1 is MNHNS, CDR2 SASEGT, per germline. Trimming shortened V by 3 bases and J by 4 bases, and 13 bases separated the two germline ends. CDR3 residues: CASSDRTPTYEQYF. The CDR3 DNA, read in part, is TGTGCCAGCAGTGATCGGACACCCACTTACGAG.

This CDR3 is CASSDYRGAVYNEQFF. The covered CDR3 bases are TGTGCCAGCAGTGATTACAGGGGGGCAGTCTACAATGAG. The V call is TRBV6-1, the J call TRBJ2-1, with 8 positions matching TRBD1. Coverage ceases 3 residues before the CDR3 finishes, and the germline J gene fills in the end. The V segment lost 3 bases and the J segment 3 bases; nucleotides outside the gene matches: 7. This CDR3 is built from 16 residues. Germline assignment: CDR1 MNHNS and CDR2 SASEGT.